This T cell receptor beta chain was sequenced during a study of OX40 agonist ivuxolimab in advanced cancers. Whole-study context: Past anti-PD-1, anti-PD-L1 or anti-CTLA-4 therapy was accepted, and 40% had received some.

Trimming cost V 3 bases and J 7 bases, with 10 bases left between them. The CDR3 runs 13 residues. CDR1 and CDR2 from the germline V gene are SGDLS and YYNGEE. Samples of blood were obtained at baseline, on cycle 4 day 1, and on cycle 7 day 1. TCRdb keeps only in-frame clones here, not all; method: immunoSEQ multiplex PCR. The top ten hold around 1.8% of the sample, which has tens of thousands of clones, about nine tenths seen once. The sequences come from CD4+ or CD8+ T cells sorted from blood, collected in a trial of the OX40 agonist ivuxolimab. The source of this sequence is an adult with an advanced solid tumor such as melanoma, head and neck, liver or kidney cancer. The rearrangement joins TRBV9 to TRBJ2-2; D is uncertain. The CDR3 spells CASSGLAGGELFF. Here the CDR3 DNA reads TGTGCCAGCAGCGGGTTAGCCGGCGGGGAGCTGTTTTTT.